This TCR beta chain was recorded in a study of Ad26.COV2.S vaccination and SARS-CoV-2 variants. For the study at large: Of the COV1001 trial arms, the Ad26.COV2.S arm included the donor.

Produced via immunoSEQ multiplex PCR; TCRdb's table is partial and in-frame only. The table includes hundreds of thousands of clones, about 93% detected once. Germline loops: CDR1 LNHDA, CDR2 SQIVND (reference sequence). This CDR3 has 15 amino acids. Trimming stripped 2 bases from V and 7 bases from J, with 15 bases between. The sample holds one count of this clone. Treatment indicated: around 19 received Ad26.COV2.S at low or high dose, single or two shots; 5 received placebo; per-sample allocation not given. The study sampled participants on day 63 after the first vaccine or placebo injection. This person who donated was an adult of 18-55 years in Boston.

The sequence was obtained from a person aged 18-60 years who received the Ad26.COV2.S COVID-19 vaccine or a placebo. The sequencing here drew on peripheral blood, taken in a trial of Ad26.COV2.S vaccine versus placebo. V gene TRBV19 combines with J gene TRBJ1-5, with D perhaps TRBD1 (6 bases). The CDR3, as DNA: TGTGCCAGTAGTATAAACAGGGCGACGGGACAGCCCCAGCATTTT. It yields the protein CASSINRATGQPQHF.